The clone carrying this T cell receptor (beta chain) was observed many times. Its antigen is still unknown. V lost 5 bases and J lost 7, with 5 bases in between. The CDR3 length is 11 residues. This entry belongs to a study of metastatic and nonmetastatic thyroid tumors. The wider study: Malignant and benign thyroid patients had repertoires compared in peripheral blood and tumor or nodule tissue. Broader study findings: Relative to benign nodules, malignant thyroid tumors were reportedly characterized by significantly elevated TCR beta diversity in blood and tumor.

Nobody among the patients had been given any treatment before thyroid surgery. Per the original data handling: The study took CDR3 differences across clinicopathological groups and made a distant-metastasis classifier for papillary thyroid cancer from them. With MiXCR, TCRdb called clones anew from the PCR reads. None of the V and J calls come from the authors' own analysis; TCRdb made them. Of 65,000 or so clones detected, under 5% appear once; the ten largest clones hold 20% to 25%. The rearrangement uses TRBV12-3 or TRBV12-4 and TRBJ2-2, with D tentatively TRBD2 (5 bases). Input material: blood. The receptor comes from a female donor with papillary thyroid cancer or a benign thyroid nodule (not recorded which). Some clones in this sample may be carry-over from other donors' samples. In DNA form, the CDR3 reads TGTGCCAGCAGTCGGGACGGGGAGCTGTTTTTT. Protein product: CASSRDGELFF.